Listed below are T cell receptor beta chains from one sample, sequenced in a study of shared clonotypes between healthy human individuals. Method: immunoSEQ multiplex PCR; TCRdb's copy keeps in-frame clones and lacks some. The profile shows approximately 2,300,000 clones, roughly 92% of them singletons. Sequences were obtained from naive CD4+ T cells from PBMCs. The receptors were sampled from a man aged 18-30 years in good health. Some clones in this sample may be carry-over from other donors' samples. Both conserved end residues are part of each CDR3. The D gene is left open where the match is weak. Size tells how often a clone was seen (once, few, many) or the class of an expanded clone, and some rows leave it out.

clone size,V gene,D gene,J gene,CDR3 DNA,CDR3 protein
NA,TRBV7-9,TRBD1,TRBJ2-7,TGTGCCAGCAGCCCCTCCGGGACAGGGACCTACGAGCAGTACTTC,CASSPSGTGTYEQYF
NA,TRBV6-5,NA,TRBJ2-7,TGTGCCAGCAGTTACTCCGGGGAACACGAGCAGTACTTC,CASSYSGEHEQYF
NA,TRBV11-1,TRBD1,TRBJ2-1,TGTGCCAGTACAGGGGGATGGGATGAGCAGTTCTTC,CASTGGWDEQFF
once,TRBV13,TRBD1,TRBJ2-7,TGTGCCACAGACCGGACAGGGGAACCCTACGAGCAGTACTTC,CATDRTGEPYEQYF
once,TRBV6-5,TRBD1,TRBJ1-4,TGTGCCAGCAGTTACGGGACAGGGGAAAAACTGTTTTTT,CASSYGTGEKLFF
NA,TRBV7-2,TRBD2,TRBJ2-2,TGTGCCAGCAGCTTAGAACTAGCGGGGTCCCGGGTTTTT,CASSLELAGSRVF
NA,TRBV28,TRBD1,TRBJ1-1,TGTGCCAGCGGAGGGGAGGGGGCCCTGAACACTGAAGCTTTCTTT,CASGGEGALNTEAFF
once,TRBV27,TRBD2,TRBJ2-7,TGTGCCAGCAGAGGGACTAGGATATCCTACGAGCAGTACTTC,CASRGTRISYEQYF
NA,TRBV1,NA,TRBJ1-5,TGCACCAGCAGCCAAGAAGTCCGGCGACGCAAACCGAGTGGCAATCAGCCCCAGCATTTT,CTSSQEVRRRKPSGNQPQHF
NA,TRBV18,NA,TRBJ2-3,TGTGCCAGCTCACCACCGGGGCGGGCCAGCACAGATACGCAGTATTTT,CASSPPGRASTDTQYF
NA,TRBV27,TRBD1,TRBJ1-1,TGTGCCAGCAGTCTACAGGGGGCAGTAGGCACTGAAGCTTTCTTT,CASSLQGAVGTEAFF
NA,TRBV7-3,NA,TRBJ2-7,TGTGCCAGCGGACCGGCAGGGCAGGAGCAGTACTTC,CASGPAGQEQYF
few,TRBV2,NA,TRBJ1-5,TGTGCCAGCACCTTAGTCAATCAGCCCCAGCATTTT,CASTLVNQPQHF
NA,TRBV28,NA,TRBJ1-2,TGTGCCAGCACAGTTCGGACTGTCCCCTATGGCTACACCTTC,CASTVRTVPYGYTF
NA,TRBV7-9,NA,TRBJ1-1,TGTGCCAGCAGCTTATTTACGCAGGGGCTGAACACTGAAGCTTTCTTT,CASSLFTQGLNTEAFF
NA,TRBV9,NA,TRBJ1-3,TGTGCCAGCAGCTCCAGGCCGGGGGAAAGCTCTGGAAACACCATATATTTT,CASSSRPGESSGNTIYF
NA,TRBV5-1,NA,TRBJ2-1,TGCGCCAGCAGCTTGGTAGGACAGAGCTCCTACAATGAGCAGTTCTTC,CASSLVGQSSYNEQFF
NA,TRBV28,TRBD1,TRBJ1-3,TGTGCCAGCAGTAAACCCCTCGGAGGGGGCATTCGAAACACCATATATTTT,CASSKPLGGGIRNTIYF
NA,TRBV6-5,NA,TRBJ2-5,TGTGCCAGCAGTTACGGGGCAGGCAGGGCAGAGACCCAGTACTTC,CASSYGAGRAETQYF
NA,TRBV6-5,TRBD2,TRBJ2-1,TGTGCCAGCACCAGGGAGGGTAAGCAGTTCTTC,CASTREGKQFF
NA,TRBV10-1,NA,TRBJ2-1,TGCGCCAGCAGCGCGCGGGACTCCCTCCCGTTCTTC,CASSARDSLPFF
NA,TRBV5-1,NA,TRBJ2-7,TGCGCCAGCAGCCCGAACAGAGAGGCGCAGGGGAAGCAGTACTTC,CASSPNREAQGKQYF
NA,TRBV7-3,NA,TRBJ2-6,TGTGCCAGCAGCTTGGATAGAGATGCAGGGGCCAACGTCCTGACTTTC,CASSLDRDAGANVLTF
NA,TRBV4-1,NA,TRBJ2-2,TGCGCCAGCAGCCAAGTTAAAAAGAGCACCGGGGAGCTGTTTTTT,CASSQVKKSTGELFF
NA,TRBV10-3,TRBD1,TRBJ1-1,TGTGCCATCAGGACAGGGGGGAACACTGAAGCTTTCTTT,CAIRTGGNTEAFF
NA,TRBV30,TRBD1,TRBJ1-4,TGTGCCTGGGACCGGACAGGGGCAAATGAAAAACTGTTTTTT,CAWDRTGANEKLFF
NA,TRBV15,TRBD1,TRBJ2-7,TGTGCCACCAGCAGACTAGGGACAGGGCCCTACGAGCAGTACTTC,CATSRLGTGPYEQYF
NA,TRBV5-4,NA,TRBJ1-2,TGTGCCAGCAGCCCCCGGGACATACATGGCTACACCTTC,CASSPRDIHGYTF
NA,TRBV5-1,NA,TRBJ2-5,TGCGCCAGCAGCTCCCTGGGGGGCGGGGAGACCCAGTACTTC,CASSSLGGGETQYF
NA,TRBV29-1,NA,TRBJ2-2,TGCAGCGTCGCAAGGACTGCAGCGGGCACCGGGGAGCTGTTTTTT,CSVARTAAGTGELFF
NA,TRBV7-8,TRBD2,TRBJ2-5,TGTGCCAGCAGCACTAGGGGACTAGCGGTGCAAGAGACCCAGTACTTC,CASSTRGLAVQETQYF
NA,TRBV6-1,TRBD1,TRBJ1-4,TGTGCCATCAGTGAGACCCGGACAGGTCCTAATGAAAAACTGTTTTTT,CAISETRTGPNEKLFF
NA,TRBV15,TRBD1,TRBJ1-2,TGTGCCACCAGCAGAGGGGACAGGGGCGAAAGCTATGGCTACACCTTC,CATSRGDRGESYGYTF
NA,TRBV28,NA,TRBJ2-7,TGTGCCAGCAGTAACTTGGGGCGGGACCCCTACGAGCAGTACTTC,CASSNLGRDPYEQYF
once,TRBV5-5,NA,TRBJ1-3,TGTGCCAGCAGCTTGGTCCCTGCCTCTGGAAACACCATATATTTT,CASSLVPASGNTIYF
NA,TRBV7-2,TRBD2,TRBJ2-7,TGTGCCAGCAGCCCAAAGACTAGCGACTACGAGCAGTACTTC,CASSPKTSDYEQYF
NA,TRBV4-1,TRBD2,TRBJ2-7,TGCGCCAGCAGCCAATTTTCTAGCGGTCGAACCTACGAGCAGTACTTC,CASSQFSSGRTYEQYF
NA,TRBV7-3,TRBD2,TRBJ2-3,TGTGCCAGCAGCCTGTCCTTAACTAGCGGGGGAGATACGCAGTATTTT,CASSLSLTSGGDTQYF
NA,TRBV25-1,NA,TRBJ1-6,TGTGCCAGCAGTGAGCAGAGCTCCTATAATTCACCCCTCCACTTT,CASSEQSSYNSPLHF
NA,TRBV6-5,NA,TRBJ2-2,TGTGCCAGCAGTTATTCCCCGGGGTACGGGGAGCTGTTTTTT,CASSYSPGYGELFF
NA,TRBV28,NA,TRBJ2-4,TGTGCCAGCAGTTTAGTGGGTAACGCGGACATTCAGTACTTC,CASSLVGNADIQYF
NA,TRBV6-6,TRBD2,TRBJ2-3,TGTGCCAGCAGAGTAGCGGGAGGCGGGGCAGATACGCAGTATTTT,CASRVAGGGADTQYF
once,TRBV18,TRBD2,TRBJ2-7,TGTGCCAGCTCACCACCGGCCCTAGCGGGAGACGAGCAGTACTTC,CASSPPALAGDEQYF
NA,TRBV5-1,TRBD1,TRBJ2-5,TGCGCCAGCAGCAGAGGGACAGGTGGAGAGACCCAGTACTTC,CASSRGTGGETQYF
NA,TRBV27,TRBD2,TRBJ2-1,TGTGCCAGCAGTTTATCGACTAGCGGGGGTACGGGCAATGAGCAGTTCTTC,CASSLSTSGGTGNEQFF
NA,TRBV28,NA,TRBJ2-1,TGTGCCAGCACTTTTCGGATCCAGTACGGTGAGCAGTTCTTC,CASTFRIQYGEQFF
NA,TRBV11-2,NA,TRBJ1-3,TGTGCCAGCAGCCCCCTTAGAGAGGGAAACACCATATATTTT,CASSPLREGNTIYF
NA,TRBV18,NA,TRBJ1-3,TGTGCCAGCTCACCAGGGTATGGAAACACCATATATTTT,CASSPGYGNTIYF
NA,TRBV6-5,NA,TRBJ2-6,TGTGCCAGCAGTTACGGCGGAAGCTCTGGGGCCAACGTCCTGACTTTC,CASSYGGSSGANVLTF
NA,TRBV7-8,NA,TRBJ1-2,TGTGCCAGCAGCCTCCGGGAGGGGATCTCGGGTGGCTACACCTTC,CASSLREGISGGYTF